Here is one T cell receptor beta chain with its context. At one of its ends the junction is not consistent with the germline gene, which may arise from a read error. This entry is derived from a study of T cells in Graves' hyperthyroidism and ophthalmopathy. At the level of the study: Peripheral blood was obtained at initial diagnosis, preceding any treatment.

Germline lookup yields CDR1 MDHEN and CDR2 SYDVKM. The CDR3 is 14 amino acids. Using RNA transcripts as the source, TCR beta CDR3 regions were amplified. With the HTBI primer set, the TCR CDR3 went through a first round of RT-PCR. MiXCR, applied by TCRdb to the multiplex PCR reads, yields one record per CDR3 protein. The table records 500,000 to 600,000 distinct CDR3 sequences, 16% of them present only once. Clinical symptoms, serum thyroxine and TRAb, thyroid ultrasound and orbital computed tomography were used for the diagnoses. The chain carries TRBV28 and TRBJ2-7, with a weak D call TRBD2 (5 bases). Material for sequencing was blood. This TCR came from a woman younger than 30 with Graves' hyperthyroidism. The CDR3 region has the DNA TGTGCCAGCAGTTTAAGCCTAGCTTCCCACGAGCAGTGCTTC. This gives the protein CASSLSLASHEQCF.